This T cell receptor (beta chain) came from a study of response to subunit inactivated influenza vaccine. The V end lost 10 bases, the J end lost 0 bases, and 17 bases lay between the germline ends. This CDR3 spans 15 amino acids. The germline gives CDR1 MDHEN, CDR2 SYDVKM. Findings of the study overall: The authors proposed limited new T cell recruitment per seasonal influenza vaccination.

TCRdb fed the RT-PCR reads into MiXCR, producing one record per CDR3 protein. The sample includes 550,000 to 800,000 distinct CDR3 sequences, approximately 14% seen only once; the top ten take 11%. This clonotype has a handful of counts. The antigen remains undetermined. This receptor was obtained from a man aged 45 to 65 who received an inactivated influenza vaccine. V gene TRBV28 combines with J gene TRBJ2-3; D gene uncertain. Sequences were derived from PBMCs from blood, sampled 12 days after vaccination. The CDR3 spells CATIFQHPSTDTQYF. The CDR3 DNA follows: TGTGCCACCATCTTCCAGCACCCTAGCACAGATACGCAGTATTTT.